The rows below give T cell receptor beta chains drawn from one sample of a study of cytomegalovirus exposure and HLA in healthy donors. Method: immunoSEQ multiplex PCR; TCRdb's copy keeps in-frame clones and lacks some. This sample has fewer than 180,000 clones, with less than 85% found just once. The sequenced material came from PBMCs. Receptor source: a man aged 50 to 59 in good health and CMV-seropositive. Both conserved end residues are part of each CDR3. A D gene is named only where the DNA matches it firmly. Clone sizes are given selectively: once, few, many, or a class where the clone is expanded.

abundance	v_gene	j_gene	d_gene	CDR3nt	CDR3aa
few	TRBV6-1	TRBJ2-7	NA	TGTGCCAGCAGTGGGGGGGTACAGGGGCCTAACTCCTACGAGCAGTACTTC	CASSGGVQGPNSYEQYF
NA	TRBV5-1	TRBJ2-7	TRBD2	TGCGCCAGCAGCTTGGGACTAGCGGGAGTGGGCTCCTACGAGCAGTACTTC	CASSLGLAGVGSYEQYF
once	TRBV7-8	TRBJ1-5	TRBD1	TGTGCCAGCAGCTCGGACGTCGGGGGACAGGGTGGTCAGCCCCAGCATTTT	CASSSDVGGQGGQPQHF
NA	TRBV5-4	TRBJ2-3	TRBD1	TGTGCCAGCAGCTTGGAAGGGACAGGCACAGATACGCAGTATTTT	CASSLEGTGTDTQYF
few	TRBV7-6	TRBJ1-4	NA	TGTGCCAGCAGCTTACGGGTCCCAACTAATGAAAAACTGTTTTTT	CASSLRVPTNEKLFF
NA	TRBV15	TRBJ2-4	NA	TGTGCCACCAGCAGAGGAGGGATCGGGGGCATTCAGTACTTC	CATSRGGIGGIQYF
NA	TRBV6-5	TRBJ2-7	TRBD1	TGTGCCAGCAGCACCACGGGACAGGGGGCCTACGAGCAGTACTTC	CASSTTGQGAYEQYF
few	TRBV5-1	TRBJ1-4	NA	TGCGCCAGCAGCCCGGACAGAAATGAAAAACTGTTTTTT	CASSPDRNEKLFF
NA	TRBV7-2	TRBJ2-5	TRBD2	TGTGCCAGCAGCTTAGCAGGTTGGCTAGCGGGCCAAGAGACCCAGTACTTC	CASSLAGWLAGQETQYF
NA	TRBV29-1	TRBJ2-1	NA	TGCAGCGTTGAGGGGGCATCCACTACGGGCTACAATGAGCAGTTCTTC	CSVEGASTTGYNEQFF
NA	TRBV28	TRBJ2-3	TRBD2	TGTGCCAGCAGTCTGAGCGGGAGGGCAGATACGCAGTATTTT	CASSLSGRADTQYF
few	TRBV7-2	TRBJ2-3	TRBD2	TGTGCCAGCAGCTTAGAATTGAGCCCGGGACTAGCATTTACAGATACGCAGTATTTT	CASSLELSPGLAFTDTQYF
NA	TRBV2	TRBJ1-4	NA	TGTGCCAGCAGTGAAGGAGGGAGAAAACTGTTTTTT	CASSEGGRKLFF
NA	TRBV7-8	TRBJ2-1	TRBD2	TGTGCCAGCAGCTTCTCTAGCGGGAGTATTATTTCCGATGAGCAGTTCTTC	CASSFSSGSIISDEQFF
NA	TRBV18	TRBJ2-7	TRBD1	TGTGCCAGCTCAGAGAAGACGGGACAGGGGTCCTACGAGCAGTACTTC	CASSEKTGQGSYEQYF
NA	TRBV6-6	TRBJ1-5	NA	TGTGCCAGCAGCGAGGACAGAAGCAATCAGCCCCAGCATTTT	CASSEDRSNQPQHF
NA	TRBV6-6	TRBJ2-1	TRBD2	TGTGCCAGTACACTAGCGGGCCAAGAGCAGTTCTTC	CASTLAGQEQFF
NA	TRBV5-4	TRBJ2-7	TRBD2	TGTGCCAGCAGCCGTCGGGGCGGGAGCTCCTACGAGCAGTACTTC	CASSRRGGSSYEQYF
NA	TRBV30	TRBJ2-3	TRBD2	TGTGCCCGGACCCGGGGCGGGAGTCCTATCACAGATACGCAGTATTTT	CARTRGGSPITDTQYF
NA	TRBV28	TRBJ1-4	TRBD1	TGTGCCAGCAGTTCAACAGGGGCGGGGAAACTGTTTTTT	CASSSTGAGKLFF
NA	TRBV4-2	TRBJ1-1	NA	TGTGCCAGCAGCCTTGGACAGTACACTGAAGCTTTCTTT	CASSLGQYTEAFF
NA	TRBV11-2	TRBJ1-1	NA	TGTGCCAGCAGCTTAGCGTTCAAGAACATGAACACTGAAGCTTTCTTT	CASSLAFKNMNTEAFF
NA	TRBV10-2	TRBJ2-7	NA	TGCGCCAGCAACCTACAGGGATCTGGCAACGAGCAGTACTTC	CASNLQGSGNEQYF
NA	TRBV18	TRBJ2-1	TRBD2	TGTGCCAGCTCACCATCGGGACTAGAGTACAATGAGCAGTTCTTC	CASSPSGLEYNEQFF
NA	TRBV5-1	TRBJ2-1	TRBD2	TGCGCCAGCAGCCCCGGGACTAGCGGGAGGGCGGCTATAGGTGAGCAGTTCTTC	CASSPGTSGRAAIGEQFF
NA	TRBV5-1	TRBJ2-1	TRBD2	TGCGCCAGCAGCTTGGCTCGTAGCGGGAGGGCCAATGAGCAGTTCTTC	CASSLARSGRANEQFF
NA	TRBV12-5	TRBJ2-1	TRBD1	TGTGCTAGTGGTTTGCCGGGGACAGGTGAAAATGAGCAGTTCTTC	CASGLPGTGENEQFF
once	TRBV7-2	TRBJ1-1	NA	TGTGCCAGCAGCTTCGCGGGAGTCCTTTTGGACACTGAAGCTTTCTTT	CASSFAGVLLDTEAFF
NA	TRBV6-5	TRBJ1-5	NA	TGTGCCAGCAGGTCTCTCGGGGGGGGTGGTCAGCCCCAGCATTTT	CASRSLGGGGQPQHF